This is a list of T cell receptor beta chains from one sample in a study of CD8 T cells in ankylosing spondylitis. A single record per CDR3 protein comes from TCRdb applying MiXCR to the 5' RACE reads. The sample yields 250,000 or so distinct CDR3 sequences, 20% to 30% seen once. The sequencing input was blood, either unsorted or a sorted T cell fraction (not recorded which). Receptor source: a male donor with ankylosing spondylitis or in good health (not recorded which). The CDR3 runs from the conserved cysteine through the conserved F or W. D genes are given only for firm matches. The listing skips clone size in some rows; elsewhere it reads once, few, many or a size class.

V	size	D	J	CDR3	DNA
TRBV6-5	many	TRBD2	TRBJ2-1	CASSYSPGEGIYNEQFF	TGTGCCAGCAGTTACTCTCCCGGGGAGGGGATATACAATGAGCAGTTCTTC
TRBV20-1	many	TRBD2	TRBJ2-1	CSARDAFGLANEQFF	TGCAGTGCTAGAGATGCATTTGGACTAGCCAACGAGCAGTTCTTC
TRBV20-1	many	TRBD1	TRBJ2-1	CSARDRVVEQFF	TGCAGTGCCCGGGACAGGGTCGTTGAGCAGTTCTTC
TRBV11-2	many	NA	TRBJ2-7	CASSLGAGTYEQYF	TGTGCCAGCAGCTTAGGTGCGGGAACCTACGAGCAGTACTTC
TRBV20-1	many	NA	TRBJ2-7	CSVGNSRSFSNEQYF	TGCAGTGTTGGGAATAGCAGGTCGTTCTCGAACGAGCAGTACTTC
TRBV20-1	NA	TRBD2	TRBJ2-3	CSARASSGGAEDTQYF	TGCAGTGCTAGAGCTTCTAGCGGGGGGGCCGAAGATACGCAGTATTTT
TRBV20-1	many	NA	TRBJ2-3	CSARDFGRGRTDTQYF	TGCAGTGCTAGAGATTTTGGGCGGGGCCGCACAGATACGCAGTATTTT
TRBV10-3	NA	NA	TRBJ2-5	CAISEPMGRQYQETQYF	TGTGCCATCAGTGAGCCCATGGGGCGTCAGTACCAAGAGACCCAGTACTTC
TRBV10-3	few	NA	TRBJ2-3	CAISGQSDTQYF	TGTGCCATCAGTGGACAGTCCGATACGCAGTATTTT
TRBV5-5	many	NA	TRBJ1-4	CASSLVFGANEKLFF	TGTGCCAGCAGCTTGGTGTTCGGGGCTAATGAAAAACTGTTTTTT
TRBV20-1	many	NA	TRBJ2-3	CSAAGPEVSDTQYF	TGCAGTGCTGCCGGACCAGAGGTTTCAGATACGCAGTATTTT
TRBV20-1	NA	TRBD1	TRBJ1-1	CSADSRQGLAEAFF	TGCAGTGCTGATTCCCGACAGGGCTTGGCTGAAGCTTTCTTT
TRBV15	NA	NA	TRBJ2-3	CATSREAASTDTQYF	TGTGCCACCAGCAGAGAGGCGGCTAGCACAGATACGCAGTATTTT
TRBV20-1	many	NA	TRBJ1-3	CSARDQGPGNTIYF	TGCAGTGCTAGGGACCAGGGCCCCGGAAACACCATATATTTT
TRBV15	NA	TRBD2	TRBJ2-1	CATSRGGGLPSEQFF	TGTGCCACCAGCAGAGGGGGGGGACTTCCCAGTGAGCAGTTCTTC
TRBV28	many	NA	TRBJ2-3	CASSPRRAFGVTQYF	TGTGCCAGCAGTCCCAGGCGGGCGTTTGGAGTTACGCAGTATTTT
TRBV29-1	many	NA	TRBJ1-2	CSVPGQGNYGYTF	TGCAGCGTTCCTGGGCAGGGCAACTATGGCTACACCTTC
TRBV24-1	NA	NA	TRBJ2-7	CATSDPGLYEQYF	TGTGCCACCAGTGATCCGGGACTCTACGAGCAGTACTTC
TRBV7-3	NA	NA	TRBJ2-1	CASSLTDSRQQFF	TGTGCCAGCAGCTTAACGGACAGCAGACAGCAGTTCTTC
TRBV12-3/TRBV12-4	NA	TRBD1	TRBJ1-2	CASSLQGGYGYTF	TGTGCCAGCAGTCTACAGGGGGGATATGGCTACACCTTC
TRBV14	many	NA	TRBJ2-3	CASSQVGTSTDTQYF	TGTGCCAGCAGCCAAGTTGGTACTAGCACAGATACGCAGTATTTT
TRBV10-2	NA	TRBD2	TRBJ2-7	CASGWGLAGSYEQYF	TGCGCCAGCGGTTGGGGACTAGCGGGGTCCTACGAGCAGTACTTC
TRBV3-1	many	TRBD1	TRBJ2-7	CASSQESVGQGFDEQYF	TGTGCCAGCAGCCAAGAATCTGTAGGACAGGGGTTCGACGAGCAGTACTTC
TRBV18	few	NA	TRBJ2-5	CASSATFSETQYF	TGTGCCAGCTCAGCTACGTTCTCGGAGACCCAGTACTTC
TRBV6-4	NA	NA	TRBJ2-3	CASRPRGAGAGDTQYF	TGTGCCAGCAGACCCCGTGGGGCAGGGGCCGGAGATACGCAGTATTTT
TRBV23-1	NA	NA	TRBJ2-7	CASSCKAGTNSYEQYF	TGCGCCAGCAGTTGTAAAGCCGGGACGAACTCCTACGAGCAGTACTTC
TRBV4-2	NA	NA	TRBJ2-4	CASSQEMVGKTGLNIQYF	TGTGCCAGCAGCCAAGAGATGGTCGGAAAGACAGGACTAAACATTCAGTACTTC
TRBV28	many	NA	TRBJ1-2	CASRRGVGYTF	TGTGCCAGCAGGAGGGGGGTTGGCTACACCTTC
TRBV28	NA	TRBD2	TRBJ2-3	CASRTQAGGRTDTQYF	TGTGCCAGCAGGACACAAGCGGGGGGCCGCACAGATACGCAGTATTTT
TRBV5-5	NA	NA	TRBJ1-1	CASSLDTTNTEAFF	TGTGCCAGCAGTCTGGACACGACGAACACTGAAGCTTTCTTT
TRBV20-1	NA	TRBD1	TRBJ1-2	CSASTGDYGYTF	TGCAGTGCTTCGACAGGGGACTATGGCTACACCTTC
TRBV10-3	NA	NA	TRBJ2-1	CAIKVRSEQFF	TGTGCCATCAAGGTACGAAGTGAGCAGTTCTTC
TRBV29-1	NA	NA	TRBJ2-3	CSVDGVSGGVDTQYF	TGCAGCGTTGATGGGGTGTCGGGGGGCGTAGATACGCAGTATTTT
TRBV18	few	TRBD1	TRBJ2-5	CASSPGQIQETQYF	TGTGCCAGCTCACCGGGACAGATCCAAGAGACCCAGTACTTC
TRBV20-1	many	TRBD1	TRBJ2-7	CSARFVQGYEQYF	TGCAGTGCTAGATTTGTACAGGGGTACGAGCAGTACTTC
TRBV20-1	NA	NA	TRBJ2-3	CSARDSADTQYF	TGCAGTGCTAGAGATTCCGCAGATACGCAGTATTTT
TRBV2	many	TRBD2	TRBJ2-1	CASDLADSYNEQFF	TGTGCCAGCGATCTAGCGGATTCCTACAATGAGCAGTTCTTC
TRBV9	many	NA	TRBJ1-2	CASSALPGTKGYTF	TGTGCCAGCAGCGCCCTCCCAGGGACAAAAGGCTACACCTTC
TRBV20-1	many	TRBD1	TRBJ2-7	CSADRDGYEQYF	TGCAGTGCGGACAGGGATGGCTACGAGCAGTACTTC
TRBV7-2	once	NA	TRBJ2-7	CASSLVSGAYEQYF	TGTGCCAGCAGCTTAGTGTCCGGGGCCTACGAGCAGTACTTC
TRBV24-1	many	NA	TRBJ2-7	CATSDQGSYEQYF	TGTGCCACCAGTGATCAGGGTTCGTACGAGCAGTACTTC
TRBV20-1	many	NA	TRBJ2-5	CSASPRQGETQYF	TGCAGTGCTAGCCCCAGGCAGGGGGAGACCCAGTACTTC
TRBV5-1	NA	TRBD2	TRBJ2-7	CASSEPGLAREQYF	TGCGCCAGCAGCGAGCCGGGACTAGCGAGGGAGCAGTACTTC
TRBV6-5	NA	NA	TRBJ1-2	CASSFRQRGYGYTF	TGTGCCAGCAGTTTTCGACAGCGCGGCTATGGCTACACCTTC
TRBV20-1	NA	NA	TRBJ2-2	CSARSANTGELFF	TGCAGTGCGCGCAGTGCGAACACCGGGGAGCTGTTTTTT
TRBV20-1	few	TRBD1	TRBJ2-5	CSVPRQGARETQYF	TGCAGTGTACCGAGACAGGGGGCTCGGGAGACCCAGTACTTC
TRBV11-2	many	NA	TRBJ1-6	CASSFGAYNSPLHF	TGTGCCAGCAGCTTCGGGGCCTATAATTCACCCCTCCACTTT
TRBV29-1	many	TRBD1	TRBJ1-5	CSVATGGQPQHF	TGCAGCGTTGCCACAGGGGGGCAGCCCCAGCATTTT
TRBV27	few	NA	TRBJ2-3	CASTLGRGTDTQYF	TGTGCCAGCACCCTGGGGAGGGGGACAGATACGCAGTATTTT
TRBV5-1	many	NA	TRBJ2-1	CASSSVGPGYNEQFF	TGCGCCAGCAGCTCCGTTGGGCCCGGATACAATGAGCAGTTCTTC
TRBV12-3/TRBV12-4	NA	NA	TRBJ2-5	CASTTDSQETQYF	TGTGCCAGCACCACGGACAGCCAAGAGACCCAGTACTTC